This T cell receptor (beta chain) stems from a study of cytomegalovirus exposure and HLA in healthy donors (dated by TCRdb to 2015 to 2018). Turning to the overall study: According to a later analysis, the 120 or so validation repertoires were produced on the same platform as the 666 repertoires of the first cohort. The study aimed to test whether cataloging public T cell receptors could reveal signatures of past pathogen exposure. In addition to the first cohort of approximately 670 subjects, a separate validation cohort of approximately 110 different subjects was used. To predict cytomegalovirus infection status, the study combined high-throughput TCR immunosequencing, statistical association of individual TCRs with disease status, and machine learning. General study outcomes and caveats: The validation cohort had no HLA typing available for a later analysis, so co-occurrence within that cohort was assessed over all 110 or so repertoires. Cytomegalovirus status was reported to be diagnosed by the classifier with high specificity and sensitivity in both the original and validation cohorts. Most TCR sequences were observed very rarely across donors, whereas some public TCRs were present in many individuals. The authors suggested that the approach could potentially be generalized to other disease states and immunological phenotypes. A few of the identified cytomegalovirus-associated TCR beta chains were confirmed in vitro to be specific for cytomegalovirus antigens. Of the cluster scores, about 94% were above 0 in a later analysis, which found that TCRs clustered in the first cohort also tended to co-occur in the 130 or so validation repertoires. A total of roughly 160 TCR beta chains were listed by the study as associated with cytomegalovirus.

Taken from the germline V gene, the CDR1 and CDR2 loops are MDHEN and SYDVKM. Trimming removed 4 bases from V and 0 bases from J; the gene matches leave 5 bases unexplained. Taken from cysteine to phenylalanine, the CDR3 has 15 residues. The read is trimmed to its CDR3 DNA, 45 bases read in frame from base 1. The donors were included in the validation cohort of over a hundred subjects, a group kept apart from the 666-subject first cohort. The library was made by the immunoSEQ multiplex PCR assay. The original pipeline was this. To diagnose cytomegalovirus status from the catalog of TCR beta chain sequences, a statistical classification framework was built. Held by TCRdb, this immuneACCESS table contains in-frame sequences only and omits some clones. Under half of the omission traces to an unresolved V gene where checked; the cause of the rest is unknown. V and J calls and clone size are given by that table; D and trimming were obtained from the DNA. For this sample there are about 110,000 clones; 88% appear just once. The ten most abundant clones make up 1.8% of the sample.

For this clone: It lacks a known antigen. No much larger clonotype is one base removed from it; base qualities were not supplied.

The specimen was PBMCs. The origin of this receptor is a woman between 18 and 29 years old in good health and CMV-seropositive. Recombination linked TRBV28 to TRBJ2-7, and TRBD2 aligns with 8 junction nucleotides. This receptor has the CDR3 CASSSERGSSYEQYF. The base sequence is TGTGCCAGCAGTTCTGAGCGGGGGAGCTCCTACGAGCAGTACTTC.